This record covers a single T cell receptor beta chain. Antigen unknown. The germline V gene encodes CDR1 LNHNV and CDR2 YYDKDF (reference sequence). V shed 0 bases, J shed 4 bases, and the junction held 6 bases outside the gene matches. This CDR3 has 16 amino acids. TCRdb reprocessed the 5' RACE reads with MiXCR, giving one entry per CDR3 protein. The profile shows nearly 55,000 distinct CDR3 sequences, around 24% of them singletons. Findings and caveats of the study: In terms of TCR gene usage, tumor memory CD4+ T cells clustered together with blood and lymph node memory CD4+ cells, as well as with lymph node naive CD4+ cells.

V and J are TRBV15 and TRBJ1-1; 9 bases are shared with TRBD1. This TCR was recovered from a female donor with breast cancer. The specimen was tumor-infiltrating naive CD4+ T cells sorted from the breast tumor. Subset given: naive CD4+ T cells, CD4+CD45RA+CD25-. CDR3 in amino acids: CATSRDPGQGSTEAFF. CDR3 nucleotide sequence: TGTGCCACCAGCAGAGATCCGGGACAGGGCAGCACTGAAGCTTTCTTT.